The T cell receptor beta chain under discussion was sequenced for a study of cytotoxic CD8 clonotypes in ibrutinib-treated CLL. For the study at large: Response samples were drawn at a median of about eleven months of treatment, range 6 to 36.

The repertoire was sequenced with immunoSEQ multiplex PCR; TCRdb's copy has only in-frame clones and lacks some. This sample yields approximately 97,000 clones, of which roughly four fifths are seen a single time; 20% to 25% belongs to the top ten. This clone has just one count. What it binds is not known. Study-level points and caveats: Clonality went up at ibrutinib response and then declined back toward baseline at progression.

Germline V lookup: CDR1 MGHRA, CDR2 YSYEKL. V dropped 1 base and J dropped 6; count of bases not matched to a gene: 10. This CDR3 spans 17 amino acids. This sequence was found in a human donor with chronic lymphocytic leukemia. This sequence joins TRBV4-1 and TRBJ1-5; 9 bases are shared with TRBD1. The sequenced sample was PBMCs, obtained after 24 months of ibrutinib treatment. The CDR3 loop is CASSQGGRGGQGQPQHF. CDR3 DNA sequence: TGCGCCAGCAGCCAAGGGGGACGTGGGGGACAGGGTCAGCCCCAGCATTTT.